Below are 27 T cell receptor beta chains sequenced from a single sample in a study of blood T cell repertoires in COVID-19. The data were produced by immunoSEQ multiplex PCR, yet TCRdb's version contains in-frame clones alone and is incomplete. Of 100,000 to 150,000 clones in the sample, roughly 72% were seen once. The sequenced material came from peripheral blood. The receptors originated from a man at least 80 years old with COVID-19, enrolled during active disease.

The J gene is TRBJ2-3, the V gene TRBV9, with unresolved D. The V end was cut by 4 bases, the J end by 0 bases, with 12 bases between. The CDR3 covers 15 residues. The germline V gene has CDR1 SGDLS and CDR2 YYNGEE. The CDR3 loop is CASSPPEASTDTQYF. In DNA, the CDR3 is TGTGCCAGCAGCCCCCCCGAAGCGAGCACAGATACGCAGTATTTT.

CDR3 bases: TGCAGCGTTCCGGGTATGAACACTGAAGCTTTCTTT. It translates to CSVPGMNTEAFF. The chain combines TRBV29-1 with TRBJ1-1; D is uncertain. The V gene's germline CDR1 is SQVTM and CDR2 ANQGSEA. CDR3 size: 12 residues. V dropped 5 bases and J dropped 0 bases, with 7 bases sitting between them.

This chain joins TRBV6-6 and TRBJ1-4; D perhaps matches TRBD1 (5 bases). This CDR3 comprises 14 residues. Germline CDR1 and CDR2: MNHNY and SVGAGI (reference sequence). The germline V and J ends were trimmed by 5 bases and 3 bases, with 10 bases remaining between them. In DNA form, the CDR3 reads TGTGCCAGCAGTCCCAGGGTCCCTAATGAAAAACTGTTTTTT. As protein: CASSPRVPNEKLFF.

The V call is TRBV13, the J call TRBJ2-3, with D uncertain. Germline values: CDR1 PRHDT, CDR2 FYEKMQ (reference sequence). The CDR3 is made up of 13 amino acids. V was pared by 6 bases and J by 1 base, with 8 bases between. For the CDR3, the DNA is TGTGCCAGCAGTTTCCGGGGCACAGATACGCAGTATTTT. It encodes CASSFRGTDTQYF.

The V and J genes are TRBV6-6 and TRBJ2-3; 9 nucleotides line up with TRBD1. The junction had 7 bases not matched to a gene; V was cut back by 5 bases and J by 4 bases. Germline CDR1 reads MNHNY; CDR2 reads SVGAGI (reference sequence). The CDR3 is 15 residues long. CDR3 region: CASSAGTGRADTQYF. As DNA, the CDR3 is TGTGCCAGCAGTGCCGGGACAGGGAGGGCAGATACGCAGTATTTT.

J is TRBJ1-2 and V is TRBV3-1 (or the pseudogene TRBV3-2); 11 nucleotides line up with TRBD1. From germline, CDR1 is LGHDT and CDR2 YNNKEL (reference sequence). The CDR3 has 14 residues. V lost 4 bases and J lost 3; bases outside the gene matches: 1. CDR3: CASSRGQGDYGYTF. The CDR3, as DNA: TGTGCCAGCAGCCGGGGACAGGGGGACTATGGCTACACCTTC.

The chain recombines TRBV28 with TRBJ1-6; D is possibly TRBD1 (5 bases). V dropped 5 bases and J dropped 17 bases, with 13 bases sitting between them. CDR1 and CDR2 (germline): MDHEN, SYDVKM. The CDR3 loop spans 11 amino acids. As DNA, the CDR3 is TGTGCCAGCAGTACCCCGGGGGGGTTCCACTTT. Translation gives CASSTPGGFHF.

J is TRBJ1-3 and V is TRBV5-1; 7 positions agree with TRBD1. The V and J ends lost 0 bases and 2 bases, in that order; junction bases with no gene match: 2. The CDR3 is 15 amino acids. The germline V gene has CDR1 SGHRS and CDR2 YFSETQ. DNA for the CDR3: TGCGCCAGCAGCTTGGGGGACAGAACTGGAAACACCATATATTTT. Translating gives CASSLGDRTGNTIYF.

This chain joins TRBV27 and TRBJ1-1; maybe TRBD1 (6 bases). Germline-derived CDR1 and CDR2 are MNHEY and SMNVEV (reference sequence). CDR3 size: 15 residues. V was trimmed by 9 bases and J by 3 bases, leaving 20 bases between them. CDR3 loop: CARGYTGYCDTEAFF. CDR3 in DNA: TGTGCCAGGGGGTATACAGGGTACTGCGACACTGAAGCTTTCTTT.

The chain couples TRBV5-1 to TRBJ2-1, with 16 bases lining up with TRBD2. With 4 bases clipped from V and 8 bases from J, the junction kept 6 bases outside the gene matches. This CDR3 is built from 16 residues. The germline CDR1 and CDR2 sequences are SGHRS and YFSETQ. The CDR3 DNA is TGCGCCAGCAGCACGGGACTAGCGGGAGGGCCTGATGAGCAGTTCTTC. Protein sequence: CASSTGLAGGPDEQFF.

The chain recombines TRBV3-1 (or the pseudogene TRBV3-2) with TRBJ1-2; D is perhaps TRBD1 (6 bases). Trimming cost V 4 bases and J 5 bases, with 20 bases left between them. The germline V gene encodes CDR1 LGHDT and CDR2 YNNKEL (reference sequence). The CDR3 runs to 16 residues. The CDR3 region is CASSPPLGGEVYGYTF. Written as DNA, the CDR3 is TGTGCCAGCAGCCCTCCGCTTGGGGGCGAGGTGTATGGCTACACCTTC.

This clone has only a few counts. The V and J genes are TRBV3-1 (or the pseudogene TRBV3-2) and TRBJ2-7; TRBD2 matches at 11 bases. The ends lost 0 bases at V and 7 bases at J; junction bases unmatched: 11. CDR1 is LGHDT, CDR2 YNNKEL, per germline (reference sequence). CDR3 size: 17 residues. The CDR3 DNA follows: TGTGCCAGCAGCCAAGATCGCACTAGCGGGAGATCGGGAGAGCAGTACTTC. This gives the protein CASSQDRTSGRSGEQYF.

The chain has TRBV13 and TRBJ1-1; weak D call: TRBD1 (5 bases). With 5 bases removed from V and 7 bases from J, the gap between germline ends came to 17 bases. CDR3 length equals 14 residues. Per germline, CDR1 PRHDT and CDR2 FYEKMQ (reference sequence). This CDR3 reads CASSQGRGAVEAFF. CDR3 bases: TGTGCCAGCAGCCAAGGACGCGGGGCGGTTGAAGCTTTCTTT.

This clone was detected once. J is TRBJ1-3 and V is TRBV5-1, with 7 bases matching TRBD1. CDR3 length: 15 residues. Losses at the gene ends were 3 bases for V and 4 bases for J; bases not matched to a gene: 7. CDR1 is SGHRS, CDR2 YFSETQ, per germline. The CDR3 coding sequence is TGCGCCAGCAGCTCGGTCGGACAGGTCGGAAACACCATATATTTT. Translated: CASSSVGQVGNTIYF.

The rearrangement joins TRBV3-1 (or the pseudogene TRBV3-2) to TRBJ2-7, with TRBD1 as a possible D gene (6 bases). The CDR3 spans 15 residues. The germline V and J ends were trimmed by 3 bases and 2 bases, with 14 bases remaining between them. In germline, CDR1 is LGHDT, CDR2 YNNKEL (reference sequence). CDR3 sequence: CASSQGDTRPYEQYF. The CDR3, as DNA: TGTGCCAGCAGCCAGGGGGACACCCGACCCTACGAGCAGTACTTC.

The chain combines TRBV7-9 with TRBJ2-3; 8 nucleotides match TRBD1. Trimming took 5 bases from V and 2 from J; bases not matched to a gene: 6. Germline assignment: CDR1 SEHNR and CDR2 FQNEAQ (reference sequence). There are 15 residues in the CDR3. The CDR3 DNA is TGTGCCAGCAGCCTCGGGACAGGCACCACAGATACGCAGTATTTT. It is translated as CASSLGTGTTDTQYF. Together with reference TRBV7-9 and TRBJ2-3, the CDR3 gives the full variable domain: DTGVSQNPRHKITKRGQNVTFRCDPISEHNRLYWYRQTLGQGPEFLTYFQNEAQLEKSRLLSDRFSAERPKGSFSTLEIQRTEQGDSAMYLCASSLGTGTTDTQYFGPGTRLTVL.

The CDR3 region is CASSEGGGTGVSQPQHF. As DNA, the CDR3 is TGTGCCAGCAGTGAAGGAGGTGGGACAGGGGTGAGTCAGCCCCAGCATTTT. The chain recombines TRBV2 with TRBJ1-5, with 10 bases fitting TRBD1. Looked up from germline, CDR1 is SNHLY and CDR2 is FYNNEI. The CDR3 loop spans 17 amino acids. V lost 1 base and J lost 6; bases outside the gene matches: 9.

The gene calls are TRBV5-1 and TRBJ1-1; TRBD1 agrees at 9 bases. Unmatched junction bases numbered 7, after V lost 3 bases and J lost 1 base. CDR3 length equals 16 residues. The germline V gene encodes CDR1 SGHRS and CDR2 YFSETQ. The CDR3 is CASSSSMGQGNTEAFF. In DNA, the CDR3 is TGCGCCAGCAGCTCTTCAATGGGACAGGGGAACACTGAAGCTTTCTTT.

J is TRBJ2-7 and V is TRBV7-8, with D uncertain. CDR1 is SGHVS and CDR2 is FQNEAQ in the germline V gene. V lost 3 bases to trimming and J lost 4 bases, with 16 bases between them. The CDR3 loop spans 15 amino acids. This chain's CDR3 is CASSLFGQVVYEQYF. CDR3 sequence (DNA): TGTGCCAGCAGCTTGTTCGGCCAGGTAGTGTACGAGCAGTACTTC.

This chain's CDR3 is CASSKTSGRAGGETQYF. CDR3 DNA: TGTGCCAGCAGCAAGACTAGCGGGAGGGCCGGGGGAGAGACCCAGTACTTC. The chain employs TRBV7-2 and TRBJ2-5, with TRBD2 matching over 14 bases. Germline values: CDR1 SGHTA, CDR2 FQGNSA. Trimming at V came to 5 bases and at J to 4 bases, leaving 9 bases not matched to a gene. This CDR3 spans 17 amino acids.

The rearrangement joins TRBV19 to TRBJ2-3; 9 bases line up with TRBD2. The CDR3 runs 13 residues. Germline V gene data show CDR1 as LNHDA and CDR2 as SQIVND (reference sequence). The V gene end was trimmed by 9 bases and the J gene end by 1 base; junction bases not matched to a gene: 2. CDR3 in amino acids: CASRTSGTDTQYF. CDR3 bases: TGTGCCAGCAGGACTAGCGGCACAGATACGCAGTATTTT. The entire variable domain, with the rest obtained from reference TRBV19 and TRBJ2-3, is as follows: DGGITQSPKYLFRKEGQNVTLSCEQNLNHDAMYWYRQDPGQGLRLIYYSQIVNDFQKGDIAEGYSVSREKKESFPLTVTSAQKNPTAFYLCASRTSGTDTQYFGPGTRLTVL.

In regard to this clone: Distinct nucleotide sequences in the sample also encode this CDR3. The chain uses TRBV6-5 and TRBJ2-7; TRBD2 aligns across 8 bases. The ends lost 0 bases at V and 1 base at J; junction bases unmatched: 2. CDR1 MNHEY and CDR2 SVGAGI come from the germline V gene. This CDR3 has 15 residues. CDR3 loop: CASSYSASGSYEQYF. The CDR3 nucleotides read TGTGCCAGCAGTTACTCGGCTAGCGGGTCCTACGAGCAGTACTTC.

V is TRBV13 and J is TRBJ2-2; D is unresolved. Trimming left V 0 bases short and J 4 bases short, with 9 bases between. Germline V gene sequence: CDR1 PRHDT, CDR2 FYEKMQ (reference sequence). The CDR3 has 15 amino acids. The chain's CDR3 is CASSLGQALTGELFF. As DNA, the CDR3 is TGTGCCAGCAGCTTAGGCCAGGCCCTCACCGGGGAGCTGTTTTTT.

The V gene is TRBV28, the J gene TRBJ1-2; D might be TRBD1 (6 bases). The V end was cut by 5 bases, the J end by 0 bases, with 13 bases between. Looked up from germline, CDR1 is MDHEN and CDR2 is SYDVKM. The CDR3 loop spans 15 amino acids. CDR3 region: CASSPRGGANYGYTF. For the CDR3, the DNA is TGTGCCAGCAGTCCGCGAGGGGGAGCTAACTATGGCTACACCTTC.

This clone was recorded a few times. The chain joins TRBV28 to TRBJ2-2; weak D call: TRBD2 (5 bases). Trimming took off 6 bases at V and 3 bases at J, with 8 bases between the two ends. The CDR3 sequence is 13 residues long. Germline V gene lookup returns CDR1 MDHEN and CDR2 SYDVKM. CDR3 sequence: CASSRGDTGELFF. As DNA, the CDR3 is TGTGCCAGCAGCCGGGGAGACACCGGGGAGCTGTTTTTT.

This chain links TRBV20-1 with TRBJ2-3; D remains ambiguous. The germline CDR1 and CDR2 sequences are DFQATT and SNEGSKA (reference sequence). With 6 bases removed from V and 3 bases from J, the gap between germline ends came to 7 bases. This CDR3 is built from 11 residues. The CDR3 protein is CSAPRTDTQYF. In DNA form, the CDR3 reads TGCAGTGCCCCCCGGACAGATACGCAGTATTTT.

The chain links TRBV18 to TRBJ2-1, with 14 positions matching TRBD2. CDR1 and CDR2 from the germline V gene are KGHSH and LQKENI. V gave up 6 bases and J gave up 10 bases; unmatched junction bases: 14. CDR3 length: 17 amino acids. The CDR3 nucleotides read TGTGCCAGCTCCCGTGGGGCAGGGACTAGCGGGAGTGGAGAGCAGTTCTTC. Protein product: CASSRGAGTSGSGEQFF.